The clone carrying this T cell receptor (beta chain) was seen once. The authors negatively isolated CD8+ and CD4+ T cells and FACS-enriched TEMRA cells. These data come from a study of CD8 T cells in Susac syndrome. A quantity of about 0.5 to 1 ug RNA underwent reverse transcription using random hexamers. Across 54 Vbeta and 13 Jbeta, immunoSEQ multiplex PCR amplified TCR beta CDR3. TCRdb itself ran the immunoSEQ multiplex PCR reads through MiXCR, one entry per CDR3 protein. The sample lists some 300,000 distinct CDR3 sequences, 89% seen once, with under 0.2% in the top ten. Germline loops: CDR1 MNHEY, CDR2 SMNVEV (reference sequence). V lost 3 bases and J 3 bases, leaving 11 bases between the germline ends. CDR3 length: 15 amino acids.

The sequenced sample consisted of CD8+ T cells from PBMCs. The chain employs TRBV27 and TRBJ2-2; TRBD1 is a possible D gene (5 bases). This receptor was taken from a human donor with multiple sclerosis. The CDR3, as DNA: TGTGCCAGCAGTTTCAGGGTTGGTGACACCGGGGAGCTGTTTTTT. Its translation: CASSFRVGDTGELFF.